Sequencing of this TCR beta chain was carried out in a study of vaccination effects on CD4 cells after COVID-19. The CDR3 is 15 amino acids. The germline CDR1 and CDR2 sequences are SGHTA and FQGNSA. V trimming: 1 base; J trimming: 0 bases; junction bases outside the gene matches: 1. Findings and caveats of the study: Researchers reported few convalescent patients and no early post-infection timepoints in the study.

Data came from immunoSEQ multiplex PCR; TCRdb stores just in-frame clones and leaves some out. The repertoire holds about 13,000 clones, with about 72% as singletons. The ViraFEST assay expanded antigen-specific CD4+ T cells with viral peptide pools before sequencing. Following culture for 9 to 11 days, CD4+ T cells were isolated. The vaccine given was either BNT162b2 or mRNA-1273, in two doses. A word on this clone: Its cognate antigen is unknown.

The rearrangement uses TRBV7-2 and TRBJ2-7; 9 bases align to TRBD2. The TCR sequence derives from a human donor who received a COVID-19 vaccine. Sequenced material: CD4+ T cells from PBMCs cultured with SARS-CoV-2 spike peptides, taken after COVID-19 vaccination. CDR3 residues: CASSLGSGGSYEQYF. The DNA for the CDR3 is TGTGCCAGCAGCTTAGGTAGCGGGGGCTCCTACGAGCAGTACTTC.